This TCR beta chain was observed in a study of shared clonotypes between healthy human individuals. Across the study: Each donor's CD8 memory used one plate, CD8 naive two, each CD4 subset three. Findings and caveats of the study: Non-shared clonotypes displayed generation probabilities falling below those of clonotypes present in all four donors. Specimens sampled were limited to blood, with tissue repertoires likely differing. Limited genetic and exposure-history diversity came from having few donors.

V lost 0 bases and J 5 bases, leaving 11 bases between the germline ends. The CDR3 is 14 residues long. CDR1 SGHNT and CDR2 YYREEE come from the germline V gene (reference sequence). A note on this clone: Its antigen is not known.

TCRdb keeps only in-frame clones here, not all; method: immunoSEQ multiplex PCR. The sample contains around 2,000,000 clones, about 95% of which appear only once. CD45RO-negative, CCR7-selected cells formed the naive CD8 fraction, which excluded terminally differentiated effector memory CD45RA+ cells. The sequencing input was naive CD8+ T cells sorted from blood. V gene TRBV5-4 combines with J gene TRBJ1-2; D perhaps matches TRBD1 (5 bases). This TCR was recovered from a man younger than 35 in good health. The CDR3: CASSLAGGKYGYTF. The CDR3 nucleotides are TGTGCCAGCAGCTTGGCCGGGGGGAAATATGGCTACACCTTC.